This TCR beta chain was retrieved from a study of post-analysis software for immune sequencing data. About this clonotype itself: The antigen remains unidentified.

This CDR3 region has 16 residues. V was clipped by 3 bases and J by 3 bases; unmatched bases: 8. General observations from the study: Relative to controls, patients had a few TRBV segments at higher frequency, with TRBV5-6, TRBV5-1 and TRBV20-1 among these. The normalized Chao1 diversity of multiple sclerosis patients was significantly lower than that of controls.

Unique molecular identifiers were built into the TCR beta cDNA libraries. One entry per CDR3 protein, called by TCRdb with MiXCR from the PCR reads. The sample lists approximately 350,000 distinct CDR3 sequences; 30% to 45% were seen once. This TCR was recovered from a girl aged 5 to 17 with multiple sclerosis. Sequenced input: blood. The V gene is TRBV12-3 or TRBV12-4, the J gene TRBJ2-1; TRBD1 aligns across 7 bases. Written as DNA, the CDR3 is TGTGCCAGCAGTTTCGGCTACTGGGACAGCTACAATGAGCAGTTCTTC. Translation gives CASSFGYWDSYNEQFF.